Listed below are T cell receptor beta chains from one sample, sequenced in a study of T cells in Graves' hyperthyroidism and ophthalmopathy. TCRdb fed the multiplex PCR reads into MiXCR, producing one record per CDR3 protein. The table has more than 350,000 distinct CDR3 sequences, around 15% seen once. The sample consisted of blood. Source of these receptors: a woman aged 60-70 years with Graves' ophthalmopathy. Both conserved end residues are part of each CDR3. Fields, in order: clone size, V gene, J gene, D gene, CDR3 protein, CDR3 DNA. A D gene is named only where the DNA matches it firmly. The listing skips clone size in some rows; elsewhere it reads once, few, many or a size class.

>NA|TRBV18|TRBJ2-7|TRBD1
CASSSARQGYEQYF
TGTGCCAGCTCATCCGCGCGACAGGGGTACGAGCAGTACTTC
>many|TRBV7-3|TRBJ2-3|NA
CASSLGGPRGTDTQYF
TGTGCCAGCAGCCTAGGAGGGCCTCGGGGCACAGATACGCAGTATTTT
>NA|TRBV20-1|TRBJ2-7|NA
CSARALGGGEQYF
TGCAGTGCTAGAGCCCTTGGAGGGGGGGAGCAGTACTTC
>many|TRBV6-2/TRBV6-3|TRBJ2-3|NA
CASSPTVTDTQYF
TGTGCCAGCAGCCCAACCGTCACAGATACGCAGTATTTT
>few|TRBV11-2|TRBJ2-7|NA
CASSLSRDETYEQYF
TGTGCCAGCAGCTTATCTCGGGACGAAACCTACGAGCAGTACTTC
>many|TRBV12-3/TRBV12-4|TRBJ2-3|NA
CASSLGAGGPSTDTQYF
TGTGCCAGCAGTTTAGGGGCCGGGGGACCCAGCACAGATACGCAGTATTTT
>many|TRBV7-2|TRBJ2-5|NA
CASSLVREQTQYF
TGTGCCAGCAGCTTAGTCAGGGAGCAGACCCAGTACTTC
>many|TRBV27|TRBJ1-1|NA
CASSLKVWTEAFF
TGTGCCAGCAGTTTAAAGGTCTGGACTGAAGCTTTCTTT
>NA|TRBV2|TRBJ2-2|TRBD2
CASSHGLAGANTGELFF
TGTGCCAGCAGCCACGGACTAGCGGGCGCGAACACCGGGGAGCTGTTTTTT
>few|TRBV24-1|TRBJ2-1|NA
CATSDLQEPYNEQFF
TGTGCCACCAGTGATTTGCAGGAACCCTACAATGAGCAGTTCTTC
>many|TRBV2|TRBJ2-1|NA
CASRDSWENEQFF
TGTGCCAGCAGGGACAGCTGGGAGAATGAGCAGTTCTTC
>few|TRBV15|TRBJ2-1|TRBD2
CATLDVAGGHEQFF
TGTGCCACCTTAGATGTAGCGGGAGGTCATGAGCAGTTCTTC
>many|TRBV5-1|TRBJ1-1|TRBD1
CASQGQPNTEAFF
TGCGCCAGCCAGGGACAGCCGAACACTGAAGCTTTCTTT
>few|TRBV6-1|TRBJ2-5|NA
CASIGLSWETQYF
TGTGCCAGCATCGGCCTCAGTTGGGAGACCCAGTACTTC
>NA|TRBV12-3/TRBV12-4|TRBJ1-4|TRBD1
CASTMTGSRNEKLFF
TGTGCCAGCACCATGACAGGGTCCAGAAATGAAAAACTGTTTTTT
>many|TRBV28|TRBJ2-1|TRBD2
CASSTLNGGVQAAEQFF
TGTGCCAGCAGCACCTTAAATGGGGGGGTCCAGGCCGCGGAGCAGTTCTTC
>few|TRBV10-3|TRBJ2-7|NA
CAISVSQGQAYEQYF
TGTGCCATCAGTGTTTCACAGGGCCAGGCATACGAGCAGTACTTC
>few|TRBV19|TRBJ2-2|TRBD1
CASWQGAGELFF
TGTGCCAGTTGGCAGGGGGCCGGGGAGCTGTTTTTT
>few|TRBV4-1|TRBJ2-5|TRBD2
CASSQDRPSGRETQYF
TGCGCCAGCAGCCAAGATAGGCCTAGCGGGAGGGAGACCCAGTACTTC
>many|TRBV5-1|TRBJ2-1|TRBD2
CASSPGLAGGLPYNEQFF
TGCGCCAGCAGCCCCGGACTAGCGGGAGGGCTCCCTTACAATGAGCAGTTCTTC
>few|TRBV19|TRBJ2-2|NA
CASSSTEGWYTGELFF
TGTGCCAGTAGTAGCACAGAGGGCTGGTACACCGGGGAGCTGTTTTTT
>many|TRBV7-9|TRBJ2-7|NA
CASSPSEGTLRYEQYF
TGTGCCAGCAGCCCGAGTGAGGGGACCCTCCGTTACGAGCAGTACTTC
>NA|TRBV29-1|TRBJ2-7|TRBD1
CSVESGTRGRSYEQYF
TGCAGCGTTGAATCAGGCACCAGGGGGAGATCCTACGAGCAGTACTTC
>many|TRBV11-1|TRBJ1-1|TRBD1
CASSFGQGADEAFF
TGTGCCAGCAGCTTCGGACAGGGGGCGGATGAAGCTTTCTTT
>NA|TRBV7-2|TRBJ2-5|NA
CASSKTRDQGSETQYF
TGTGCCAGCAGCAAGACCCGGGACCAAGGGTCGGAGACCCAGTACTTC
>NA|TRBV6-2/TRBV6-3|TRBJ2-1|TRBD2
CASRPGTSGRAFFDNEQFF
TGTGCCAGCAGACCGGGGACTAGCGGGAGGGCCTTTTTTGACAATGAGCAGTTCTTC
>NA|TRBV28|TRBJ2-5|NA
CASDSNQETQYF
TGTGCCAGCGACAGTAACCAAGAGACCCAGTACTTC
>few|TRBV7-9|TRBJ2-1|NA
CASSLAAGGGGQFF
TGTGCCAGCAGCTTAGCAGCGGGTGGGGGAGGGCAGTTCTTC
>NA|TRBV28|TRBJ2-5|NA
CASSLTFLETQYF
TGTGCCAGCAGTTTGACGTTTTTGGAGACCCAGTACTTC
>few|TRBV5-1|TRBJ2-5|NA
CASSLSGALQETQYF
TGCGCCAGCAGCTTGAGTGGGGCCCTCCAAGAGACCCAGTACTTC
>few|TRBV14|TRBJ2-2|NA
CASSLDTGFAGELFF
TGTGCCAGCAGCCTAGACACAGGGTTCGCCGGGGAGCTGTTTTTT
>many|TRBV12-3/TRBV12-4|TRBJ1-2|NA
CASSLEGRSGYTF
TGTGCCAGCAGTTTAGAAGGAAGAAGTGGCTACACCTTC
>many|TRBV5-1|TRBJ2-2|TRBD2
CASSFGLAGGHTGELFF
TGCGCCAGCAGCTTTGGACTAGCGGGAGGTCACACCGGGGAGCTGTTTTTT
>few|TRBV2|TRBJ2-1|NA
CASSEARTLWKFF
TGTGCCAGCAGTGAAGCGCGGACCCTATGGAAGTTCTTC
>few|TRBV10-1|TRBJ2-7|TRBD1
CASSGQGSEQYF
TGCGCCAGCAGTGGACAGGGATCCGAGCAGTACTTC
>many|TRBV6-1|TRBJ2-3|TRBD1
CASSDRGPEDTQYF
TGTGCCAGCAGTGACAGGGGGCCGGAAGATACGCAGTATTTT
>NA|TRBV12-3/TRBV12-4|TRBJ2-7|TRBD2
CASSLSGIKHEQYF
TGTGCCAGCAGTTTGAGCGGGATAAAACACGAGCAGTACTTC
>few|TRBV30|TRBJ1-1|NA
CAWSLNLGAFF
TGTGCCTGGAGTCTTAACTTGGGGGCTTTCTTT
>few|TRBV5-1|TRBJ2-2|TRBD2
CASSLTGTSGTNTGELFF
TGCGCCAGCAGCTTAACCGGGACTAGCGGGACGAACACCGGGGAGCTGTTTTTT
>NA|TRBV19|TRBJ1-6|NA
CASSRQPDSPLHF
TGTGCCAGTAGTCGACAGCCCGATTCACCCCTCCACTTT
>many|TRBV30|TRBJ2-3|NA
CAWAPLSADTQYF
TGTGCCTGGGCCCCCCTGAGTGCAGATACGCAGTATTTT
>few|TRBV19|TRBJ2-1|TRBD2
CVSSTSGRVFHNEQFF
TGTGTCAGTAGTACTAGCGGGAGGGTCTTCCACAATGAGCAGTTCTTC
>few|TRBV9|TRBJ1-2|NA
CASRRGESNYSYTF
TGTGCCAGCCGGAGGGGGGAGTCTAACTATAGCTACACCTTC
>NA|TRBV12-3/TRBV12-4|TRBJ1-2|NA
CASSLAGTQPNYGYTF
TGTGCCAGCAGTTTAGCTGGGACACAACCTAACTATGGCTACACCTTC
>NA|TRBV27|TRBJ1-2|NA
CASSLAGWGYGYTF
TGTGCCAGCAGTTTGGCAGGCTGGGGGTATGGCTACACCTTC
>few|TRBV20-1|TRBJ2-7|TRBD2
CSARLAGETYEQYF
TGCAGTGCTAGACTAGCGGGGGAGACCTACGAGCAGTACTTC
>many|TRBV30|TRBJ1-1|NA
CAWGGKKRAFF
TGTGCCTGGGGAGGAAAAAAGCGGGCTTTCTTT
>many|TRBV5-6|TRBJ1-2|NA
CASSLSGRNYGYTF
TGTGCCAGCAGCTTGAGCGGCAGAAACTATGGCTACACCTTC
>few|TRBV27|TRBJ2-1|TRBD2
CASSRIAGIYNEQFF
TGTGCCAGCAGTCGTATAGCGGGCATCTACAATGAGCAGTTCTTC
>few|TRBV10-3|TRBJ2-3|TRBD2
CAITAAGVGTDTQYF
TGTGCCATCACCGCCGCGGGAGTAGGCACAGATACGCAGTATTTT
>few|TRBV20-1|TRBJ2-1|TRBD2
CSARNSGSSYNEQFF
TGCAGTGCTAGAAATAGCGGGAGCTCCTACAATGAGCAGTTCTTC